This is a list of T cell receptor beta chains from one sample in a study of blood T cell repertoires in COVID-19. The data were produced by immunoSEQ multiplex PCR, yet TCRdb's version contains in-frame clones alone and is incomplete. The table includes over 85,000 clones, approximately 84% detected once. The specimen sequenced was peripheral blood. All receptors derive from a middle-aged man with active or convalescent COVID-19. Each CDR3 is given with its conserved first and last residue. D genes are given only for firm matches. The size of a clone is reported for some rows only, either as once, few or many, or as a class for expanded clones.

j_call: TRBJ1-5; clone_size: medium-sized; d_call: TRBD1; v_call: TRBV2; cdr3_aa: CASSLQGNQPQHF; cdr3_nt: TGTGCCAGCAGTTTACAGGGGAACCAGCCCCAGCATTTT
j_call: TRBJ1-1; clone_size: .; d_call: TRBD1; v_call: TRBV11-2; cdr3_aa: CASSLTGGADTEAFF; cdr3_nt: TGTGCCAGCAGCTTGACAGGGGGCGCCGACACTGAAGCTTTCTTT
j_call: TRBJ1-6; clone_size: .; d_call: TRBD1; v_call: TRBV4-1; cdr3_aa: CASKTGRHVYNSPLHF; cdr3_nt: TGCGCCAGCAAGACAGGGCGACACGTCTATAATTCACCCCTCCACTTT
j_call: TRBJ1-6; clone_size: .; d_call: TRBD1; v_call: TRBV27; cdr3_aa: CASRWTGGNSPLHF; cdr3_nt: TGTGCCAGCAGGTGGACAGGGGGGAATTCACCCCTCCACTTT
j_call: TRBJ1-3; clone_size: .; d_call: TRBD1; v_call: TRBV19; cdr3_aa: CASSISQGATGNTIYF; cdr3_nt: TGTGCCAGTAGTATCTCGCAGGGGGCAACTGGAAACACCATATATTTT
j_call: TRBJ1-1; clone_size: few; d_call: .; v_call: TRBV3-1/TRBV3-2; cdr3_aa: CASSRQENTEAFF; cdr3_nt: TGTGCCAGCAGTCGACAGGAGAACACTGAAGCTTTCTTT
j_call: TRBJ1-2; clone_size: .; d_call: TRBD1; v_call: TRBV30; cdr3_aa: CAGSATGEGYGYTF; cdr3_nt: TGTGCCGGGTCTGCGACAGGGGAAGGCTATGGCTACACCTTC
j_call: TRBJ1-2; clone_size: .; d_call: .; v_call: TRBV19; cdr3_aa: CASSIGGGALGYTF; cdr3_nt: TGTGCCAGTAGTATAGGAGGAGGGGCACTGGGCTACACCTTC
j_call: TRBJ1-2; clone_size: once; d_call: TRBD1; v_call: TRBV6-1; cdr3_aa: CASSEAAGGALNYGYTF; cdr3_nt: TGTGCCAGCAGTGAAGCAGCAGGGGGCGCCCTCAACTATGGCTACACCTTC
j_call: TRBJ1-1; clone_size: .; d_call: .; v_call: TRBV5-1; cdr3_aa: CASSLAGRGNTEAFF; cdr3_nt: TGCGCCAGCAGCTTGGCCGGCAGGGGGAACACTGAAGCTTTCTTT
j_call: TRBJ1-1; clone_size: .; d_call: TRBD1; v_call: TRBV19; cdr3_aa: CASRGTGGRTEAFF; cdr3_nt: TGTGCCAGTAGGGGAACAGGGGGCCGGACTGAAGCTTTCTTT
j_call: TRBJ1-5; clone_size: .; d_call: .; v_call: TRBV3-1/TRBV3-2; cdr3_aa: CASSQDGRFQPQHF; cdr3_nt: TGTGCCAGCAGCCAAGATGGCAGGTTTCAGCCCCAGCATTTT
j_call: TRBJ1-1; clone_size: .; d_call: .; v_call: TRBV15; cdr3_aa: CATSRGGNTEAFF; cdr3_nt: TGTGCCACCAGCAGAGGAGGTAACACTGAAGCTTTCTTT
j_call: TRBJ1-5; clone_size: .; d_call: .; v_call: TRBV20-1; cdr3_aa: CSASRTEAGQPQHF; cdr3_nt: TGCAGTGCTAGTCGGACTGAGGCGGGGCAGCCCCAGCATTTT
j_call: TRBJ1-2; clone_size: few; d_call: .; v_call: TRBV27; cdr3_aa: CASSLWGGGSGYTF; cdr3_nt: TGTGCCAGCAGTTTATGGGGGGGCGGCAGCGGCTACACCTTC
j_call: TRBJ2-1; clone_size: .; d_call: TRBD2; v_call: TRBV25-1; cdr3_aa: CASSEWWGTSDEQFF; cdr3_nt: TGTGCCAGCAGTGAATGGTGGGGGACTAGTGATGAGCAGTTCTTC
j_call: TRBJ1-5; clone_size: .; d_call: .; v_call: TRBV10-3; cdr3_aa: CAISESNIFNQPQHF; cdr3_nt: TGTGCCATCAGTGAGTCGAACATCTTCAATCAGCCCCAGCATTTT
j_call: TRBJ1-2; clone_size: .; d_call: .; v_call: TRBV3-1/TRBV3-2; cdr3_aa: CASSHSGGAGYGYTF; cdr3_nt: TGTGCCAGCAGCCATAGCGGGGGCGCGGGCTATGGCTACACCTTC
j_call: TRBJ2-1; clone_size: .; d_call: TRBD1; v_call: TRBV9; cdr3_aa: CASSGPGTGGVHEQFF; cdr3_nt: TGTGCCAGCAGCGGACCCGGGACAGGGGGCGTTCATGAGCAGTTCTTC
j_call: TRBJ2-3; clone_size: .; d_call: .; v_call: TRBV6-6; cdr3_aa: CATLRDFTDTQYF; cdr3_nt: TGTGCCACCCTAAGGGACTTCACAGATACGCAGTATTTT
j_call: TRBJ2-5; clone_size: .; d_call: .; v_call: TRBV19; cdr3_aa: CASSIGGMGETQYF; cdr3_nt: TGTGCCAGTAGTATAGGAGGGATGGGAGAGACCCAGTACTTC
j_call: TRBJ2-7; clone_size: .; d_call: TRBD1; v_call: TRBV9; cdr3_aa: CASSVGGGQIGADEQYF; cdr3_nt: TGTGCCAGCAGCGTAGGAGGGGGACAGATAGGGGCCGACGAGCAGTACTTC
j_call: TRBJ2-7; clone_size: .; d_call: TRBD1; v_call: TRBV3-1/TRBV3-2; cdr3_aa: CASSQKIRQGADEQYF; cdr3_nt: TGTGCCAGCAGCCAAAAAATTAGACAGGGGGCGGACGAGCAGTACTTC
j_call: TRBJ2-3; clone_size: once; d_call: TRBD2; v_call: TRBV10-1; cdr3_aa: CASKAGLSTDTQYF; cdr3_nt: TGCGCCAGCAAAGCGGGGCTTAGCACAGATACGCAGTATTTT
j_call: TRBJ1-2; clone_size: .; d_call: TRBD1; v_call: TRBV6-5; cdr3_aa: CASTPRTGVHGYTF; cdr3_nt: TGTGCCAGCACCCCAAGGACAGGGGTTCATGGCTACACCTTC
j_call: TRBJ2-7; clone_size: .; d_call: TRBD1; v_call: TRBV29-1; cdr3_aa: CSVGRGLFEQYF; cdr3_nt: TGCAGCGTTGGCAGGGGGCTTTTCGAGCAGTACTTC
j_call: TRBJ2-7; clone_size: .; d_call: TRBD1; v_call: TRBV4-1; cdr3_aa: CASSRDRGLYEQYF; cdr3_nt: TGCGCCAGCAGCCGGGACAGGGGGCTATACGAGCAGTACTTC
j_call: TRBJ1-1; clone_size: .; d_call: .; v_call: TRBV29-1; cdr3_aa: CSAAKSEEAFF; cdr3_nt: TGCAGCGCCGCCAAGTCAGAAGAAGCTTTCTTT
j_call: TRBJ1-4; clone_size: .; d_call: .; v_call: TRBV11-2; cdr3_aa: CASSFGGAAREKLFF; cdr3_nt: TGTGCCAGCAGCTTCGGCGGGGCCGCTCGTGAAAAACTGTTTTTT
j_call: TRBJ2-7; clone_size: once; d_call: .; v_call: TRBV7-3; cdr3_aa: CASSFRQGNYEQYF; cdr3_nt: TGTGCCAGCAGCTTCCGGCAGGGAAATTACGAGCAGTACTTC
j_call: TRBJ1-2; clone_size: once; d_call: .; v_call: TRBV6-6; cdr3_aa: CASTPIQGANYGYTF; cdr3_nt: TGTGCCAGCACCCCCATACAGGGAGCTAACTATGGCTACACCTTC
j_call: TRBJ2-1; clone_size: .; d_call: .; v_call: TRBV6-6; cdr3_aa: CASSASNEQFF; cdr3_nt: TGTGCCAGCAGCGCTAGTAATGAGCAGTTCTTC
j_call: TRBJ1-6; clone_size: once; d_call: .; v_call: TRBV27; cdr3_aa: CASSLRSANSPLHF; cdr3_nt: TGTGCCAGCAGCCTTCGGTCCGCTAATTCACCCCTCCACTTT
j_call: TRBJ1-4; clone_size: .; d_call: .; v_call: TRBV10-3; cdr3_aa: CAIRSSGSENEKLFF; cdr3_nt: TGTGCCATCAGATCTAGCGGGTCCGAAAATGAAAAACTGTTTTTT
j_call: TRBJ1-1; clone_size: .; d_call: TRBD1; v_call: TRBV29-1; cdr3_aa: CSGRQGVGTEAFF; cdr3_nt: TGCAGCGGACGACAGGGGGTGGGCACTGAAGCTTTCTTT
j_call: TRBJ1-4; clone_size: .; d_call: TRBD1; v_call: TRBV10-3; cdr3_aa: CAIRRTGDEKLFF; cdr3_nt: TGTGCCATCAGACGGACAGGGGACGAAAAACTGTTTTTT
j_call: TRBJ2-1; clone_size: .; d_call: TRBD2; v_call: TRBV5-1; cdr3_aa: CASAATGLAGGHNEQFF; cdr3_nt: TGCGCCAGCGCCGCCACGGGACTAGCGGGCGGACACAATGAGCAGTTCTTC
j_call: TRBJ1-5; clone_size: few; d_call: .; v_call: TRBV6-5; cdr3_aa: CASRPTGGLGQPQHF; cdr3_nt: TGTGCCAGCAGGCCTACGGGCGGGTTGGGTCAGCCCCAGCATTTT
j_call: TRBJ1-5; clone_size: .; d_call: .; v_call: TRBV6-5; cdr3_aa: CASRLDQPQHF; cdr3_nt: TGTGCCAGCAGACTCGATCAGCCCCAGCATTTT
j_call: TRBJ1-2; clone_size: .; d_call: .; v_call: TRBV30; cdr3_aa: CAWSLRGAGYTF; cdr3_nt: TGTGCCTGGAGCCTCAGGGGAGCGGGCTACACCTTC
j_call: TRBJ2-7; clone_size: .; d_call: TRBD2; v_call: TRBV5-5; cdr3_aa: CASSPTSGGYEQYF; cdr3_nt: TGTGCCAGCAGCCCCACTAGCGGGGGGTACGAGCAGTACTTC
j_call: TRBJ2-2; clone_size: .; d_call: TRBD1; v_call: TRBV7-3; cdr3_aa: CASSLGGPNTGELFF; cdr3_nt: TGTGCCAGCAGTCTAGGGGGCCCGAACACCGGGGAGCTGTTTTTT
j_call: TRBJ1-1; clone_size: .; d_call: .; v_call: TRBV5-5; cdr3_aa: CASSYAGNTEAFF; cdr3_nt: TGTGCCAGCAGTTATGCGGGCAACACTGAAGCTTTCTTT
j_call: TRBJ1-2; clone_size: .; d_call: TRBD1; v_call: TRBV5-1; cdr3_aa: CASSLASGQGQYGYTF; cdr3_nt: TGCGCCAGCAGCTTGGCCTCCGGACAGGGGCAATATGGCTACACCTTC
j_call: TRBJ2-2; clone_size: .; d_call: TRBD1; v_call: TRBV19; cdr3_aa: CASSRLQGARVGELFF; cdr3_nt: TGTGCCAGTAGTCGCTTACAGGGGGCGAGAGTCGGGGAGCTGTTTTTT
j_call: TRBJ1-1; clone_size: .; d_call: .; v_call: TRBV6-2/TRBV6-3; cdr3_aa: CASSYRGLMNTEAFF; cdr3_nt: TGTGCCAGCAGTTATAGGGGTTTAATGAACACTGAAGCTTTCTTT
j_call: TRBJ1-1; clone_size: .; d_call: TRBD1; v_call: TRBV11-2; cdr3_aa: CASSRQGSEAFF; cdr3_nt: TGTGCCAGCAGTCGACAGGGCTCTGAAGCTTTCTTT
j_call: TRBJ2-5; clone_size: .; d_call: TRBD2; v_call: TRBV12-5; cdr3_aa: CASGTGLAGGGSSETQYF; cdr3_nt: TGTGCTAGTGGGACGGGACTAGCGGGGGGCGGGTCTTCGGAGACCCAGTACTTC
j_call: TRBJ1-6; clone_size: .; d_call: .; v_call: TRBV5-4; cdr3_aa: CASSLGRGASNSPLHF; cdr3_nt: TGTGCCAGCAGCTTAGGGAGGGGGGCCAGCAATTCACCCCTCCACTTT
j_call: TRBJ2-4; clone_size: .; d_call: .; v_call: TRBV10-3; cdr3_aa: CAISVGGAKNIQYF; cdr3_nt: TGTGCCATCAGTGTAGGGGGAGCCAAAAACATTCAGTACTTC